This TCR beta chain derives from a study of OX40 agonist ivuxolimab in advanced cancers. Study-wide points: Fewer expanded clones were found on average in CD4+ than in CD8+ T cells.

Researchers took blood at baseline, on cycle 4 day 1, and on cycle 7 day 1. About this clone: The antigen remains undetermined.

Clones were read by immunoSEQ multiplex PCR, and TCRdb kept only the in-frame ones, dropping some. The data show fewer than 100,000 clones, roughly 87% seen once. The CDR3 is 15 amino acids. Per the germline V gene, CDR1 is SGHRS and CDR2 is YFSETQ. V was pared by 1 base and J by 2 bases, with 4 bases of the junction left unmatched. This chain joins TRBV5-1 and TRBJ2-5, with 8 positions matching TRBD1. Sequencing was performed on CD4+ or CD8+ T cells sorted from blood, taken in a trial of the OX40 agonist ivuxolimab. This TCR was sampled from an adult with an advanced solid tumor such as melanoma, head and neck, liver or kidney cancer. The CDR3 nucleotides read TGCGCCAGCAGCTTGCGTGGGACAGGACAAGAGACCCAGTACTTC. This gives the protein CASSLRGTGQETQYF.